This TCR beta chain was found in a study of T cell responses to AZD1222 COVID-19 vaccine. General study findings and limits: Regions 160-218 and 743-854 dominated among vaccine-associated CD4 TCRs spanning spike. The donor cohort was predominantly white British with a female majority, and clonal diversity may have been underestimated.

The germline V and J ends were trimmed by 3 bases and 2 bases, with 5 bases remaining between them. Germline V gives CDR1 SGHTA, CDR2 FQGTGA. The CDR3 extends over 14 amino acids. A note on this clone: Its target is unknown.

The repertoire was sequenced with immunoSEQ multiplex PCR; TCRdb's copy has only in-frame clones and lacks some. This sample has around 65,000 clones; roughly 70% occur once, and the top ten carry more than 12%. This sequence was found in an adult in good health. The sample consisted of peripheral blood, taken on day 0 of AZD1222 vaccination. The genes are TRBV7-3 and TRBJ2-6; no clear D gene. The chain's CDR3 is CASSFGPGANVLTF. In DNA, the CDR3 is TGTGCCAGCAGCTTCGGACCTGGGGCCAACGTCCTGACTTTC.